This record covers a single T cell receptor beta chain. Its antigen is not known. Germline CDR1 and CDR2: MDHEN and SYDVKM. The CDR3 contains 12 residues. Trimming pared 6 bases from V and 8 bases from J, leaving 10 bases between. These data originate in a study of cytomegalovirus exposure and HLA in healthy donors. Study-wide background: An earlier analysis found under 130 million unique TCR beta sequences from 200 million or so T cells. Early release data held around 82 million unique TCRs from HLA-typed donors. Study-level findings and limits: TCR beta V- and J-gene trimming, according to a later analysis, was linked to a missense DCLRE1C variant. The classifier, whose performance was assessed in both the original and validation cohorts, reportedly diagnosed cytomegalovirus status with high specificity and sensitivity.

The PCR made use of 60 Vbeta and 13 Jbeta primers. Measured with immunoSEQ multiplex PCR; TCRdb has only the in-frame clones, and not every one. The table has about 190,000 clones, approximately 82% seen once. The sample comprised PBMCs. This sequence joins TRBV28 and TRBJ1-4; D is uncertain. The sequence was obtained from a woman in her forties or fifties in good health and CMV-seropositive. CDR3 sequence reads: CASSLRREKLFF. The DNA for the CDR3 is TGTGCCAGCAGCTTACGGCGGGAAAAACTGTTTTTT.